The source of this T cell receptor beta chain is a study of long-term antiretroviral therapy in people with HIV. Study-wide results and caveats: It was observed that HIV repertoires exhibited narrower CDR3 length ranges than controls.

V was clipped by 4 bases and J by 0 bases, with 9 bases between them. Germline values: CDR1 SGHNT, CDR2 YYREEE (reference sequence). The CDR3 sequence is 14 residues long. Comment on this clone: The antigen remains unidentified.

At survey level, the immunoSEQ assay was run in its v3.0 version. The data were produced by immunoSEQ multiplex PCR, yet TCRdb's version contains in-frame clones alone and is incomplete. The sample gives tens of thousands of clones, approximately 95% of which show up once; approximately 2.8% is in the top ten. This specimen was unsorted PBMCs, taken 5.3 years after starting antiretroviral therapy. This sequence was found in a man in his fifties with HIV. This chain links TRBV5-4 with TRBJ2-3; no definite D call. In DNA, the CDR3 is TGTGCCAGCAGCCCCTCGCGTAGCACAGATACGCAGTATTTT. Protein product: CASSPSRSTDTQYF.